These 15 T cell receptor beta chains were sequenced from one sample in a study of T-cell reconstitution after alpha-beta-depleted transplantation in children (dated by TCRdb to the mid-2010s). Library prep was done by PCR. The sequencer listed for this sample is Illumina HiSeq 2500. To normalize quantification of the TCRbeta repertoire, the TCR libraries were built with molecular barcoding that relied on unique molecular identifiers. TCRdb applied fastp at Q25 and MiXCR to the public reads, then kept only in-frame beta chains. Records with the same CDR3 protein are collapsed into one entry carrying the most frequent genes and DNA. The sample table shows about 240,000 distinct CDR3 sequences, and 9.5% to 15% are seen once. The ten top clones hold roughly 2.6% of the sample. The input for sequencing was PBMCs from the stem cell graft donor, taken from the stem cell graft. The receptor source for this set is a human donor who donated a stem cell graft to a child with acute lymphoblastic leukemia.

This clonotype was observed many times. The CDR3 sequence: CASTLGTGDYGYTF. The DNA for the CDR3 is TGTGCCAGCACCCTCGGGACAGGGGACTATGGCTACACCTTC. The genes are TRBV3-1 and TRBJ1-2, with 10 bases identical to TRBD1. This CDR3 has 14 residues. V trimming: 7 bases; J trimming: 3 bases; junction bases outside the gene matches: 5. Germline assignment: CDR1 LGHDT and CDR2 YNNKEL (reference sequence).

The rearrangement uses TRBV18 and TRBJ2-2, with 7 nucleotides matching TRBD1. V was clipped by 3 bases and J by 5 bases; unmatched bases: 9. The CDR3 runs to 16 residues. The germline V gene has CDR1 KGHSH and CDR2 LQKENI. In DNA form, the CDR3 reads TGTGCCAGCTCACCTGAAGAACAGGGGAATACCGGGGAGCTGTTTTTT. It yields the protein CASSPEEQGNTGELFF.

This clonotype was seen ten or more times. This chain uses TRBV19 with TRBJ2-1; D unresolved. The CDR3 covers 12 residues. Germline V gives CDR1 LNHDA, CDR2 SQIVND (reference sequence). The germline V and J ends were trimmed by 6 bases and 4 bases, with 7 bases remaining between them. CDR3 protein: CASSPSYNEQFF. The CDR3 DNA is TGTGCCAGTAGCCCGAGTTACAATGAGCAGTTCTTC. Supplemented by reference TRBV19 and TRBJ2-1, the full variable domain reads DGGITQSPKYLFRKEGQNVTLSCEQNLNHDAMYWYRQDPGQGLRLIYYSQIVNDFQKGDIAEGYSVSREKKESFPLTVTSAQKNPTAFYLCASSPSYNEQFFGPGTRLTVL.

This clonotype was counted ten times or more. The chain combines TRBV7-2 with TRBJ2-7; 10 nucleotides match TRBD2. The CDR3 contains 14 residues. Trimming at V came to 4 bases and at J to 6 bases, leaving 6 bases not matched to a gene. CDR1 is SGHTA, CDR2 FQGNSA, per germline. This CDR3 is CASSYSGRSGEQYF. The CDR3 DNA follows: TGTGCCAGCAGCTATAGCGGGAGGTCGGGCGAGCAGTACTTC.

This clonotype was detected many times. The J gene is TRBJ2-1, the V gene TRBV9, with D perhaps matching TRBD2 (5 bases). The germline V gene encodes CDR1 SGDLS and CDR2 YYNGEE. The CDR3 consists of 16 residues. V was pared by 0 bases and J by 0 bases, with 10 bases between. For the CDR3, the DNA is TGTGCCAGCAGCGTAGATTCGGGAAGCTCCTACAATGAGCAGTTCTTC. Amino acids: CASSVDSGSSYNEQFF.

This clonotype was recorded many times. V and J are TRBV28 and TRBJ2-6; tentatively, D is TRBD1 (5 bases). The CDR3 extends over 18 amino acids. Trimming pared 6 bases from V and 2 bases from J, leaving 20 bases between. Germline-derived CDR1 and CDR2 are MDHEN and SYDVKM. CDR3 nucleotide sequence: TGTGCCAGCAGCCCCCGTGCAGGGCGAAGAACTGGGGCCAACGTCCTGACTTTC. Its translation is CASSPRAGRRTGANVLTF.

This clonotype was recorded at least ten times. The chain employs TRBV4-2 and TRBJ2-7; 8 bases match TRBD2. CDR3 length: 15 amino acids. The V gene's germline CDR1 is LGHNA and CDR2 YNFKEQ. V lost 1 base to trimming and J lost 1 base; unmatched junction nucleotides: 3. CDR3 sequence: CASSQGSGNSYEQYF. As DNA, the CDR3 is TGTGCCAGCAGCCAAGGTAGCGGGAATTCCTACGAGCAGTACTTC.

This clonotype appeared many times. J is TRBJ2-5 and V is TRBV7-8; D is uncertain. From germline, CDR1 is SGHVS and CDR2 FQNEAQ. Trimming took 5 bases from V and 5 from J, leaving 12 bases between them. The CDR3 sequence is 13 residues long. The CDR3 DNA follows: TGTGCCAGCAGCCCACCCGTCGGGGAGACCCAGTACTTC. It codes for CASSPPVGETQYF.

This clonotype was found many times. This chain uses TRBV7-8 with TRBJ2-1, with D possibly called TRBD1 or TRBD2 (5 bases each). Germline assignment: CDR1 SGHVS and CDR2 FQNEAQ. The CDR3 runs to 15 residues. Trimming removed 2 bases at V and 9 bases at J, with 17 bases between. The DNA for the CDR3 is TGTGCCAGCAGCTTATCATGGGTGGTCGGGACTGAGCAGTTCTTC. Translating gives CASSLSWVVGTEQFF.

This clonotype showed up many times. This chain joins TRBV7-9 and TRBJ2-7, with unresolved D. The CDR3 totals 14 residues. CDR1 and CDR2 from the germline V gene are SEHNR and FQNEAQ (reference sequence). V was shortened by 3 bases and J by 3 bases, with 12 bases between the two germline ends. Written as DNA, the CDR3 is TGTGCCAGCAGCTTGACGGGCGGATTCTACGAGCAGTACTTC. It translates to CASSLTGGFYEQYF.

This clonotype was observed a few times. This chain links TRBV11-3 with TRBJ2-1; the match to TRBD2 covers 10 bases. CDR3 length: 16 residues. J was trimmed by 9 bases and V by 0 bases; bases with no gene match: 8. CDR1 SGHNT and CDR2 YENEEA come from the germline V gene. The CDR3 nucleotides are TGTGCCAGCAGCTTAGAAGGGCTAGCGGGGGATGGTGAGCAGTTCTTC. Translation gives CASSLEGLAGDGEQFF.

This clonotype was seen at least ten times. The CDR3 reads CASSFRDRYNEQFF. The DNA for the CDR3 is TGTGCCAGTAGTTTCCGGGACAGATACAATGAGCAGTTCTTC. The V call is TRBV19, the J call TRBJ2-1, with TRBD1 matching 7 bases. Germline lookup yields CDR1 LNHDA and CDR2 SQIVND (reference sequence). V lost 5 bases, J lost 4 bases, and 5 bases stayed unmatched. The CDR3 totals 14 residues.

This clonotype was detected ten times or more. This chain links TRBV29-1 with TRBJ2-1, with D perhaps given as TRBD1 or TRBD2 (6 bases each). V was shortened by 4 bases and J by 1 base, with 11 bases between the two germline ends. Looked up from germline, CDR1 is SQVTM and CDR2 is ANQGSEA. This CDR3 has 14 amino acids. CDR3 region: CSVGGALSYNEQFF. As DNA, the CDR3 is TGCAGCGTTGGGGGGGCCCTGTCCTACAATGAGCAGTTCTTC.

The gene calls are TRBV7-9 and TRBJ2-5; D tentatively reads TRBD1 or TRBD2 (6 bases each). The germline V and J ends were trimmed by 5 bases and 5 bases, with 24 bases remaining between them. Germline V gives CDR1 SEHNR, CDR2 FQNEAQ (reference sequence). The CDR3 length is 17 residues. CDR3 amino acids: CASSPPTWRGDVETQYF. The CDR3 DNA reads as TGTGCCAGCAGCCCACCGACCTGGAGGGGGGATGTGGAGACCCAGTACTTC.

This clonotype was seen more than once but under ten times. This rearrangement joins TRBV20-1 to TRBJ2-7; 11 positions match TRBD2. The CDR3 totals 15 residues. The V gene end was trimmed by 3 bases and the J gene end by 6 bases; junction bases not matched to a gene: 10. The germline gives CDR1 DFQATT, CDR2 SNEGSKA (reference sequence). The CDR3 DNA follows: TGCAGTGCTAGGAAGCGACTAGCGGGGCCTTCCGAGCAGTACTTC. It yields the protein CSARKRLAGPSEQYF.